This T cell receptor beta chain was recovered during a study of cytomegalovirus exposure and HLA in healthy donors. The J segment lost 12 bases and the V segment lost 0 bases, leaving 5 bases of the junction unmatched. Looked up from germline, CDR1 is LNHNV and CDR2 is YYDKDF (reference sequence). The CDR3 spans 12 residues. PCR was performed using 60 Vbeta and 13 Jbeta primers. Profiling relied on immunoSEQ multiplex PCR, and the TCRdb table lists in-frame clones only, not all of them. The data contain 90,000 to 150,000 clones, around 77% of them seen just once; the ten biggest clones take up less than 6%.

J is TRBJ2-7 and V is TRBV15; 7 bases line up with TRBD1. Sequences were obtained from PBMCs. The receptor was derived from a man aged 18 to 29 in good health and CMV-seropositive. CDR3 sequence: CATSRDGTAPYF. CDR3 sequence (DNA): TGTGCCACCAGCAGAGATGGGACAGCCCCGTACTTC.